This T cell receptor beta chain derives from a study of T cell repertoires in ileal Crohn's disease. For the study at large: Postoperative therapy was given to about half: about 11 thiopurines, 15 to 20 anti-TNF agents.

Germline V CDR1 and CDR2: LNHDA, SQIVND (reference sequence). This CDR3 has 16 amino acids. Trimming removed 6 bases at V and 5 bases at J, with 22 bases between. Concerning this clone itself: Its specificity is unknown.

TCRB immunosequencing input was about 520 nanograms of biopsy DNA per sample. This table comes from immunoSEQ multiplex PCR, and its TCRdb copy is limited to in-frame clones, with some not included. The sample has about 15,000 clones, just over 85% seen once. Whole-study findings and limits: Sorted CD8 T cells held more high-frequency clones than CD4.

The chain has TRBV19 and TRBJ1-1; weak D call: TRBD1 (5 bases). The sequencing input was ileal tissue. The source is an adult with Crohn's disease. CDR3 DNA: TGTGCCAGTAGCACCGAGGGGAGGGTCGGAGGGACTGAAGCTTTCTTT. Its protein is CASSTEGRVGGTEAFF.